Below are 9 T cell receptor beta chains sequenced from a single sample in a study of blood T cells in healthy people across ages. Sample-barcoded 5' priming and a J-beta primer mix drove a second PCR of about 7 to 11 cycles. TCRdb fed the 5' RACE reads into MiXCR, producing one record per CDR3 protein. The sample lists approximately 1.5 million distinct CDR3 sequences; approximately 42% were seen once. The material sequenced was blood. All receptors derive from a woman younger than 35 in good health.

The genes are TRBV25-1 and TRBJ2-7; the D gene is possibly TRBD1 (6 bases). The CDR3 is 14 residues long. V was clipped by 8 bases and J by 6 bases, with 20 bases between them. CDR1 is MGHDK and CDR2 is SYGVNS in the germline V gene. This CDR3 is CASASGALPCEQYF. The CDR3, as DNA: TGTGCCAGCGCCTCAGGGGCACTTCCCTGCGAGCAGTACTTC.

The rearrangement uses TRBV3-1 and TRBJ1-3; D remains ambiguous. Trimming stripped 2 bases from V and 11 bases from J, with 10 bases between. This CDR3 spans 12 amino acids. Germline-derived CDR1 and CDR2 are LGHDT and YNNKEL (reference sequence). CDR3 DNA sequence: TGTGCCAGCAGCCAACGCGTCCCATCCATATATTTT. Protein: CASSQRVPSIYF.

This clonotype was seen more than once but under ten times. The genes are TRBV5-1 and TRBJ2-7, with D possibly matching TRBD1 (5 bases). The CDR3 has 14 amino acids. Germline loops: CDR1 SGHRS, CDR2 YFSETQ. V lost 3 bases and J lost 3, with 13 bases in between. The chain's CDR3 is CASSSRSTVYEQYF. The CDR3 coding sequence is TGCGCCAGCAGCTCACGGTCGACAGTCTACGAGCAGTACTTC.

The V gene is TRBV12-3 or TRBV12-4, the J gene TRBJ1-5; 7 bases match TRBD1. V lost 6 bases to trimming and J lost 7 bases; unmatched junction nucleotides: 6. The CDR3 contains 13 residues. The DNA of the CDR3 is TGTGCCAGCAGATATGACAGGGACCAGCCCCAGCATTTT. Protein: CASRYDRDQPQHF.

This clonotype has more than one count but fewer than ten. This chain joins TRBV18 and TRBJ1-5; 7 bases fit TRBD1. Unmatched junction bases numbered 6, after V lost 3 bases and J lost 1 base. This CDR3 region has 16 residues. Looked up from germline, CDR1 is KGHSH and CDR2 is LQKENI. As DNA, the CDR3 is TGTGCCAGCTCACCCACGACAGGGCCGAGCAATCAGCCCCAGCATTTT. Translating gives CASSPTTGPSNQPQHF. The whole variable domain, filled in from reference TRBV18 and TRBJ1-5, reads NAGVMQNPRHLVRRRGQEARLRCSPMKGHSHVYWYRQLPEEGLKFMVYLQKENIIDESGMPKERFSAEFPKEGPSILRIQQVVRGDSAAYFCASSPTTGPSNQPQHFGDGTRLSIL.

This clonotype occurred many times. The chain is built from TRBV7-2 and TRBJ2-3; 10 bases agree with TRBD2. V lost 1 base, J lost 1 base, and 2 bases stayed unmatched. Germline V CDR1 and CDR2: SGHTA, FQGNSA. The CDR3 loop spans 16 amino acids. CDR3 loop: CASSLVGTSGTDTQYF. CDR3 nucleotides: TGTGCCAGCAGCTTAGTGGGGACTAGCGGCACAGATACGCAGTATTTT.

V is TRBV27 and J is TRBJ2-1; D is unresolved. The CDR3 loop spans 11 amino acids. V lost 10 bases to trimming and J lost 4 bases, with 8 bases between them. Looked up from germline, CDR1 is MNHEY and CDR2 is SMNVEV (reference sequence). The CDR3 sequence is CANSDYNEQFF. The CDR3 DNA reads TGTGCCAACAGCGATTACAATGAGCAGTTCTTC.

This clonotype was seen more than once but under ten times. The rearrangement joins TRBV27 to TRBJ2-7; 8 bases fit TRBD1. The DNA end is a closer match to TRBJ2-5, so the J assignment may be wrong. There are 14 residues in the CDR3. Germline loops: CDR1 MNHEY, CDR2 SMNVEV (reference sequence). The CDR3 DNA reads TGTGCCAGCAGTATGGACAGGGTCCAGGGGACCCAGTACTTC. Residues: CASSMDRVQGTQYF.

The chain has TRBV5-1 and TRBJ2-5; 9 nucleotides align to TRBD2. With V trimmed by 7 bases and J by 2 bases, 12 bases remained unmatched. Germline V gene sequence: CDR1 SGHRS, CDR2 YFSETQ. The CDR3 contains 16 residues. The CDR3 bases are TGCGCCAGCCGAGGGGAGCGGGGGGCCGTACAAGAGACCCAGTACTTC. Translated, it gives CASRGERGAVQETQYF.